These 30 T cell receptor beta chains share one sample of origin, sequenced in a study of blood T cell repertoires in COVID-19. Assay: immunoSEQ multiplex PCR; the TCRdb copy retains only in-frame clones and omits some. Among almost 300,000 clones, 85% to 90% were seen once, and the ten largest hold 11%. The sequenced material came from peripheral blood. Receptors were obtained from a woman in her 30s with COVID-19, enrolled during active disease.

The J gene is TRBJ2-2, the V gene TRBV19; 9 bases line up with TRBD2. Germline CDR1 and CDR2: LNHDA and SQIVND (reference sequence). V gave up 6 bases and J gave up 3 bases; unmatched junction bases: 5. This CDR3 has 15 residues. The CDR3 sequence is CASSLAGLDTGELFF. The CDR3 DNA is TGTGCCAGTAGCCTAGCGGGGTTAGACACCGGGGAGCTGTTTTTT.

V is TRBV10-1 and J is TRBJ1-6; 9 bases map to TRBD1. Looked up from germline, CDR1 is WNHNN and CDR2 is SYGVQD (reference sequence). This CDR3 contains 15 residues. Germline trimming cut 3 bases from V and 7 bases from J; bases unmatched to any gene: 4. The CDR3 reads CASSDGTGYNSPLHF. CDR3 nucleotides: TGCGCCAGCAGTGATGGGACAGGGTACAATTCACCCCTCCACTTT.

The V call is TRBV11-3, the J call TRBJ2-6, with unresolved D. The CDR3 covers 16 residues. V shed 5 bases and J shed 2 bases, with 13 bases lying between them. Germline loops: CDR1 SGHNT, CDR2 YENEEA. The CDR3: CASSHRIRPGANVLTF. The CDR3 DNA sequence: TGTGCCAGCAGCCACAGAATACGGCCTGGGGCCAACGTCCTGACTTTC.

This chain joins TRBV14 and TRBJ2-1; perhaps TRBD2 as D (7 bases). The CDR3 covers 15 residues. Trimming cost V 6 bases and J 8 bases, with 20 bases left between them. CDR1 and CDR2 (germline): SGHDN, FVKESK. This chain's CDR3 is CASRITAGARDEQFF. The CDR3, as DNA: TGTGCCAGCAGAATAACGGCGGGGGCGCGGGATGAGCAGTTCTTC.

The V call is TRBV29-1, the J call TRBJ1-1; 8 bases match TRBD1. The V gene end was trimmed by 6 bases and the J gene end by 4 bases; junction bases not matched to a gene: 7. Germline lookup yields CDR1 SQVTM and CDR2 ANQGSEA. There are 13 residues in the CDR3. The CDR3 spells CSVTGTGITEAFF. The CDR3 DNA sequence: TGCAGCGTGACCGGGACAGGCATCACTGAAGCTTTCTTT.

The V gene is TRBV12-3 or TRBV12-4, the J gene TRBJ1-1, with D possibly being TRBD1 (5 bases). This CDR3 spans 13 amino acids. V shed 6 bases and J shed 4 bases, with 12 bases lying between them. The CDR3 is CASRHGGGTEAFF. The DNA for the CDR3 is TGTGCCAGCAGACACGGGGGGGGCACTGAAGCTTTCTTT.

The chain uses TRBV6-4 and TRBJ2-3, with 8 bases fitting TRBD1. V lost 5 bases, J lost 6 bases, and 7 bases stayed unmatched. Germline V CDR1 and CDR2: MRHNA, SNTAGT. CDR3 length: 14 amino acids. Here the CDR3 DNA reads TGTGCCAGCAGTCTGACAGGGGCCCGGGATACGCAGTATTTT. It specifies CASSLTGARDTQYF.

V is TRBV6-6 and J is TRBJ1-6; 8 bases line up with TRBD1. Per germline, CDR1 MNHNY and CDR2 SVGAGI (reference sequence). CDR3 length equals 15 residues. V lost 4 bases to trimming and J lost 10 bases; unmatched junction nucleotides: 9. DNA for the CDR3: TGTGCCAGCAGTTCGGACAGGGAAGCGGGATCACCCCTCCACTTT. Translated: CASSSDREAGSPLHF.

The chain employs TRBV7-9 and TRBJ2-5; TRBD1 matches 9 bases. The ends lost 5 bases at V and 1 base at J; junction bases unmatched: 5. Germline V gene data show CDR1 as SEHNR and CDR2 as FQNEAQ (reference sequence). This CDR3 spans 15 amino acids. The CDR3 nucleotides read TGTGCCAGCAGCCCCGGGACAGGGTTCCAAGAGACCCAGTACTTC. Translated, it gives CASSPGTGFQETQYF.

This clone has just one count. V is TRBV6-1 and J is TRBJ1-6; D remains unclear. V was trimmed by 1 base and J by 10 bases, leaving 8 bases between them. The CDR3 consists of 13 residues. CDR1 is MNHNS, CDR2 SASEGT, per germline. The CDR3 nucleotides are TGTGCCAGCAGTGAAGAAAGGAGATCACCCCTCCACTTT. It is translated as CASSEERRSPLHF.

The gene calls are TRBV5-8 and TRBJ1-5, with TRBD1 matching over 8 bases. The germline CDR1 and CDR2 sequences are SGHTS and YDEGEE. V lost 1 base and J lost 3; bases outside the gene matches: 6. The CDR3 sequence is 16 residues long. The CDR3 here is CASSLWQGASNQPQHF. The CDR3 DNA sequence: TGTGCCAGCAGCTTGTGGCAGGGGGCTTCCAATCAGCCCCAGCATTTT.

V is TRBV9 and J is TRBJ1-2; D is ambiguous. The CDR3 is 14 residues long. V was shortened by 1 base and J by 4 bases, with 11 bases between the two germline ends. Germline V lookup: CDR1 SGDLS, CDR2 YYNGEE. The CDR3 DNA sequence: TGTGCCAGCAGCGTAACGGGGTTCGGCTATGGCTACACCTTC. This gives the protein CASSVTGFGYGYTF.

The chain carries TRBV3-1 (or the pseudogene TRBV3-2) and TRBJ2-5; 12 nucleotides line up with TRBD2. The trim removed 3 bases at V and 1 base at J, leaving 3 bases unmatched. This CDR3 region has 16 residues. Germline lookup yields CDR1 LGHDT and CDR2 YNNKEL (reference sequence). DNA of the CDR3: TGTGCCAGCAGCCAGAGGACTAGCGGGGTCCAAGAGACCCAGTACTTC. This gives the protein CASSQRTSGVQETQYF.

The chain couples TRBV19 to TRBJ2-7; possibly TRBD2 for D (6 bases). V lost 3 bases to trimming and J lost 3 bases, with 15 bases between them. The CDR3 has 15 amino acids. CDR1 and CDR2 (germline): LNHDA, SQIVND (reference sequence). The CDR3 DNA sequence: TGTGCCAGTAGTATGGGCGGGGCGGATGTCTACGAGCAGTACTTC. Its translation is CASSMGGADVYEQYF.

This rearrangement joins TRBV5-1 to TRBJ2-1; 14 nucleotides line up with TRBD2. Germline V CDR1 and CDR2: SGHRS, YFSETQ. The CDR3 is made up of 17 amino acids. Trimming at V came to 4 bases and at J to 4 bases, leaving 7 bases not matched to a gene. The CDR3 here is CASSEGRTSGGYNEQFF. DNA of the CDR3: TGCGCCAGCAGCGAAGGCCGGACTAGCGGGGGGTACAATGAGCAGTTCTTC.

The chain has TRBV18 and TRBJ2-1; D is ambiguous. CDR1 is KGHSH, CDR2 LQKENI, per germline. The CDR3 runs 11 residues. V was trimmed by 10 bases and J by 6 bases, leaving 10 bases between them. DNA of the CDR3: TGTGCCACCACTCCTGTCAATGAGCAGTTCTTC. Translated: CATTPVNEQFF.

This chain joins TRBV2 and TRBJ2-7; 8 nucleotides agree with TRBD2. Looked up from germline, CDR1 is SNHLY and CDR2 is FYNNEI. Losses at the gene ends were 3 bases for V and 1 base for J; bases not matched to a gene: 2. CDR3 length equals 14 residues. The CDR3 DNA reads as TGTGCCAGCAGTGATAGCGGGGCATCCTACGAGCAGTACTTC. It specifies CASSDSGASYEQYF.

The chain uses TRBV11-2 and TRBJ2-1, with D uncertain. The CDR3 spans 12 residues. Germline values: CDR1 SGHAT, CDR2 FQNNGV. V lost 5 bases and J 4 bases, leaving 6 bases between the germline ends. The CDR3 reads CASSPSYNEQFF. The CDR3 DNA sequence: TGTGCCAGCAGCCCGAGTTACAATGAGCAGTTCTTC.

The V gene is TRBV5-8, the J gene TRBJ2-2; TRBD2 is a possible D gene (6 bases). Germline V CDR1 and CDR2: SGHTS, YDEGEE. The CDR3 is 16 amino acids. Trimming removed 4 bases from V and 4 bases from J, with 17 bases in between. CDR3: CASSPGLQIRTGELFF. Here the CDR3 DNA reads TGTGCCAGCAGCCCGGGACTGCAAATCCGCACCGGGGAGCTGTTTTTT. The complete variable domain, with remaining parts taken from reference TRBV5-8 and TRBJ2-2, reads EAGVTQSPTHLIKTRGQQATLRCSPISGHTSVYWYQQALGLGLQFLLWYDEGEERNRGNFPPRFSGRQFPNYSSELNVNALELEDSALYLCASSPGLQIRTGELFFGEGSRLTVL.

The CDR3 is CASRSHSPLHF. DNA for the CDR3: TGTGCCAGCCGTTCCCATTCACCCCTCCACTTT. The genes are TRBV21-1 and TRBJ1-6. TRBV21-1 has pseudogene status. CDR3 size: 11 residues.

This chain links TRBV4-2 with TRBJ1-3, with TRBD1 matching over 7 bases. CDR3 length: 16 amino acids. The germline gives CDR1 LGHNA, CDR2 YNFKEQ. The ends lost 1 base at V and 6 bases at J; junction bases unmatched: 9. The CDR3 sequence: CASSQGYRGLVNTIYF. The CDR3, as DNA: TGTGCCAGCAGCCAAGGTTATAGGGGGCTTGTAAACACCATATATTTT.

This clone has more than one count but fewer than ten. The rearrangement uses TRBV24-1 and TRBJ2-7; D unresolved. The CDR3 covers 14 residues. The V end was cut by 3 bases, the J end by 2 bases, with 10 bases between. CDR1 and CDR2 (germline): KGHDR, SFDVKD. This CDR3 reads CATSDPTKTYEQYF. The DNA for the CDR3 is TGTGCCACCAGTGATCCGACAAAAACCTACGAGCAGTACTTC.

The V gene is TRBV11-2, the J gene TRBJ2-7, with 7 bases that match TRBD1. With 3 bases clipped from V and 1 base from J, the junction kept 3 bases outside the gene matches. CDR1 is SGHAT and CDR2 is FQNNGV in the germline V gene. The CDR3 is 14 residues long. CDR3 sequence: CASSFAGGSYEQYF. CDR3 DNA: TGTGCCAGCAGCTTTGCAGGGGGATCCTACGAGCAGTACTTC. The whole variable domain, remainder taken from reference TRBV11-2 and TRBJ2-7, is EAGVAQSPRYKIIEKRQSVAFWCNPISGHATLYWYQQILGQGPKLLIQFQNNGVVDDSQLPKDRFSAERLKGVDSTLKIQPAKLEDSAVYLCASSFAGGSYEQYFGPGTRLTVT.

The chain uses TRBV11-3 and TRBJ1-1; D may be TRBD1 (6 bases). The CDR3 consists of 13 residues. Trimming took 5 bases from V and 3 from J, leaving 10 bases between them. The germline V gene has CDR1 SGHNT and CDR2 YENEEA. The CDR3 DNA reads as TGTGCCAGCAGCCAACAGGGATACACTGAAGCTTTCTTT. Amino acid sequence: CASSQQGYTEAFF.

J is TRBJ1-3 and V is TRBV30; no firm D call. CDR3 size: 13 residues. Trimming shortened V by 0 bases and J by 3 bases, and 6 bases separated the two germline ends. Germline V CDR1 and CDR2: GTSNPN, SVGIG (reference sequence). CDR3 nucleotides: TGTGCCTGGAGTGTACACAATGGAAACACCATATATTTT. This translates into CAWSVHNGNTIYF.

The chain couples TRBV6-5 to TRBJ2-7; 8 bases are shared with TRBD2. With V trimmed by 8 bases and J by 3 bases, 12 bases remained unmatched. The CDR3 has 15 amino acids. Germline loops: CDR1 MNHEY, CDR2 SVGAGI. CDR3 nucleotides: TGTGCCAGCGCGAGGGAGGCTAGCGGGTACTACGAGCAGTACTTC. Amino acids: CASAREASGYYEQYF.

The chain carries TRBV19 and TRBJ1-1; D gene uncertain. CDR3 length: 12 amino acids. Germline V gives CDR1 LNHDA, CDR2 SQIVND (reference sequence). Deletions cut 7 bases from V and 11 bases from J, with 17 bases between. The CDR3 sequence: CASTNGRAGAFF. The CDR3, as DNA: TGTGCCAGTACCAATGGGAGGGCTGGTGCTTTCTTT. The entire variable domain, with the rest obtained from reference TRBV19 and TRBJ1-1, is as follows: DGGITQSPKYLFRKEGQNVTLSCEQNLNHDAMYWYRQDPGQGLRLIYYSQIVNDFQKGDIAEGYSVSREKKESFPLTVTSAQKNPTAFYLCASTNGRAGAFFGQGTRLTVV.

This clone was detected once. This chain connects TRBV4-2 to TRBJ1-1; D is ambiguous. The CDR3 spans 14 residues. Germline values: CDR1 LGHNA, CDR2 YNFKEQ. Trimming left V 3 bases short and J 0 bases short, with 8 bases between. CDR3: CASSQGVMNTEAFF. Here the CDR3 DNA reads TGTGCCAGCAGCCAGGGAGTGATGAACACTGAAGCTTTCTTT.

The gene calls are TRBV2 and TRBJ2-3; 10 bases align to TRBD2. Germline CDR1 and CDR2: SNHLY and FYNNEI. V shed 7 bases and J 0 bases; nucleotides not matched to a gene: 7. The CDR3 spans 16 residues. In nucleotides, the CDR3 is TGTGCCAGCACTAGCGGGGGCGAGTGGAGCACAGATACGCAGTATTTT. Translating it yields CASTSGGEWSTDTQYF.

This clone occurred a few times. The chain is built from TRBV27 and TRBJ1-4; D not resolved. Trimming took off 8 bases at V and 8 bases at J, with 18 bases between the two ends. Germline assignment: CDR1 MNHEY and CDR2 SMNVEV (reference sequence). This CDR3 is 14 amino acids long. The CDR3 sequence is CASCRGLQGEKLFF. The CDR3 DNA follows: TGTGCCAGCTGTCGAGGGTTGCAAGGAGAAAAACTGTTTTTT.